This T cell receptor (beta chain) was captured by sequencing in a study of shared clonotypes between healthy human individuals. Germline-derived CDR1 and CDR2 are LGHNA and YNFKEQ. The CDR3 loop spans 15 amino acids. V lost 2 bases, J lost 4 bases, and 4 bases stayed unmatched. Using immunoSEQ multiplex PCR, the repertoire was profiled, and TCRdb retains in-frame clones only, with some absent. The profile shows about 460,000 clones, approximately 77% of them singletons. Specimen: PBMCs. This TCR was recovered from a woman aged 40 to 50 in good health. Some clones in this sample may be carry-over from other donors' samples. The chain has TRBV4-2 and TRBJ2-1; 8 bases are a match to TRBD2. This chain's CDR3 is CASSQLAGTYNEQFF. The CDR3 DNA is TGTGCCAGCAGCCAACTAGCGGGTACATACAATGAGCAGTTCTTC.